A single T cell receptor (beta chain) is shown here with its context. Its specificity is unknown. TCRdb re-analysed the 5' RACE reads in MiXCR, keeping a single row per CDR3 protein. The table lists 600,000 to 700,000 distinct CDR3 sequences, 21% of them singletons, with approximately 4.3% in the top ten. The entry originates in a study of identical twins. The CDR3 is made up of 14 amino acids. Germline CDR1 SQVTM, CDR2 ANQGSEA. V was trimmed by 3 bases and J by 10 bases, leaving 19 bases between them. Study-wide points: Reduced insertions were recorded for abundant cord blood beta clonotypes, with no such pattern in memory repertoires.

These data were likewise used in another study, on T cells expressing NK-cell markers.

Sequenced input: PBMCs. This chain uses TRBV29-1 with TRBJ2-1; D remains ambiguous. This sequence originates from a woman aged 18-29 years in good health. The CDR3 is CSVDVLRPRVEQFF. CDR3 DNA sequence: TGCAGCGTTGATGTTTTACGCCCCCGAGTAGAGCAGTTCTTC.